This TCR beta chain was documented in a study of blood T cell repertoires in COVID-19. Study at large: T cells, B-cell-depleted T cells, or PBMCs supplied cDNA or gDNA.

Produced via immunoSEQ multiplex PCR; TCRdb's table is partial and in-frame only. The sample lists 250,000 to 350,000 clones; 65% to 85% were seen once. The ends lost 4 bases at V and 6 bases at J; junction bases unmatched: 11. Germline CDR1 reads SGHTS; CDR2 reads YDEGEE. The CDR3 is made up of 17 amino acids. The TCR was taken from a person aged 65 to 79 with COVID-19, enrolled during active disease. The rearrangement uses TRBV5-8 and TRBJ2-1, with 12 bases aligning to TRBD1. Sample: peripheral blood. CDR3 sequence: CASSQPGGTGGLNEQFF. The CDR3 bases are TGTGCCAGCAGCCAGCCTGGGGGGACAGGGGGCCTCAATGAGCAGTTCTTC.